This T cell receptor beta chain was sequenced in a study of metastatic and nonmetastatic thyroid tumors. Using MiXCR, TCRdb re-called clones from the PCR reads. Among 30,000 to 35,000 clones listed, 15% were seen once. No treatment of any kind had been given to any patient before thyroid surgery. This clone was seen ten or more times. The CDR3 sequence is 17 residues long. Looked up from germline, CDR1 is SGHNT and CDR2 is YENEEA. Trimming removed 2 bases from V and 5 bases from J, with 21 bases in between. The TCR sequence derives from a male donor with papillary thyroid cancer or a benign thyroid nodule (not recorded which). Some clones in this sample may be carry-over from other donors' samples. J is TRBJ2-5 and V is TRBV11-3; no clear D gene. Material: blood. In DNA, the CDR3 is TGTGCCAGCAGCTTACCTCAAGACACCCCTGGGGTGGAGACCCAGTACTTC. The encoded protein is CASSLPQDTPGVETQYF.